Listed below are T cell receptor beta chains from one sample, sequenced in a study of cytomegalovirus exposure and HLA in healthy donors. Method: immunoSEQ multiplex PCR; TCRdb's copy keeps in-frame clones and lacks some. The sample holds some 120,000 clones, around two thirds seen once. The sample comprised PBMCs. Receptor source: a human donor in good health. Each CDR3 is given with its conserved first and last residue. The D gene is left open where the match is weak. Clone sizes are given selectively: once, few, many, or a class where the clone is expanded.

.	TRBV6-5	TRBD1	TRBJ2-7	TGTGCCAGCAGTCCACAGGGGACCCAGCAGTACTTC	CASSPQGTQQYF
.	TRBV21-1	.	TRBJ1-4	TGTGCCAGCAGCAAAACCCAGGTTAGGGGCCCTAATGAAAAACTGTTTTTT	CASSKTQVRGPNEKLFF
.	TRBV6-6	.	TRBJ2-1	TGTGCCAGCAGGGAGGGGCAGGGAGCCTACAATGAGCAGTTCTTC	CASREGQGAYNEQFF
.	TRBV5-1	.	TRBJ2-4	TGCGCCAGCAGCTTGAGTCCTCAACGAGAAAACATTCAGTACTTC	CASSLSPQRENIQYF
.	TRBV5-1	TRBD1	TRBJ1-6	TGCGCCAGCAGCTTCCAAGGGACAGGGGATTCACCCCTCCACTTT	CASSFQGTGDSPLHF
.	TRBV5-6	.	TRBJ2-3	TGTGCCAGCAGCTTAGGACTTGCTAGCACAGATACGCAGTATTTT	CASSLGLASTDTQYF
.	TRBV5-6	.	TRBJ2-7	TGTGCCAGCAGCTTTGGCCTAGCGACTTCCTACGAGCAGTACTTC	CASSFGLATSYEQYF
.	TRBV6-5	.	TRBJ2-7	TGTGCCAGCAGTTCTCCTATAGCGGATTTAACCTACGAGCAGTACTTC	CASSSPIADLTYEQYF
few	TRBV6-6	.	TRBJ1-4	TGTGCCAGCAGTAACTACATACCCCGAGGAAATGAAAAACTGTTTTTT	CASSNYIPRGNEKLFF
few	TRBV19	.	TRBJ2-5	TGTGCCAGTAGCGTCTCCAGGGGCGAGCGGACCCAGTACTTC	CASSVSRGERTQYF
.	TRBV20-1	.	TRBJ2-7	TGCAGTGCTAGGTGGGCGGGCGAGCAGTACTTC	CSARWAGEQYF
.	TRBV13	TRBD2	TRBJ2-7	TGTGCCAGCAGTAAGCGGGAGTGGCCCTACGAGCAGTACTTC	CASSKREWPYEQYF
.	TRBV6-6	.	TRBJ1-5	TGTGCCAGCAGTAACAAAGGGTTGGGGGCAAATCAGCCCCAGCATTTT	CASSNKGLGANQPQHF
.	TRBV27	TRBD2	TRBJ2-3	TGTGCCAGCAGTCCTGGGGTGGGACTAGCGGGGACCACAGATACGCAGTATTTT	CASSPGVGLAGTTDTQYF
.	TRBV27	.	TRBJ1-1	TGTGCCAGCAGTTTACTTGGGCGGTCCAACAGGGTAGGACGGTCCATGAACACTGAAGCTTTCTTT	CASSLLGRSNRVGRSMNTEAFF
.	TRBV5-1	.	TRBJ2-3	TGCGCCAGCAGCCCGGGACAGAAGAGTGGCGGGATCGTGGATACGCAGTATTTT	CASSPGQKSGGIVDTQYF
.	TRBV28	.	TRBJ1-2	TGTGCCAGCAGTTCGAACTCCTATGGCTACACCTTC	CASSSNSYGYTF
.	TRBV2	TRBD2	TRBJ2-1	TGTGCCAGCAGGGAGCGGGGGGGCCTCTATGAGCAGTTCTTC	CASRERGGLYEQFF
.	TRBV7-9	TRBD1	TRBJ2-5	TGTGCCAGCAGCTTAGAGGCAGGGGGCCTGGAGACCCAGTACTTC	CASSLEAGGLETQYF
once	TRBV7-9	TRBD1	TRBJ1-2	TGTGCCAGCAGCTTGAGTGGGACAGGCATTTATGGCTACACCTTC	CASSLSGTGIYGYTF
.	TRBV2	.	TRBJ2-1	TGTGCCAGCAGTTTAGAGGGCAATGAGCAGTTCTTC	CASSLEGNEQFF
few	TRBV5-1	TRBD2	TRBJ2-3	TGCGCCAGCAGCTTGGCGCGGGAGAGCGCAGATACGCAGTATTTT	CASSLARESADTQYF
once	TRBV5-1	.	TRBJ2-1	TGCGCCAGCAGCTTGCAATTAAGCGATGAGCAGTTCTTC	CASSLQLSDEQFF
.	TRBV5-6	.	TRBJ1-1	TGTGCCAGCAGCTCTACTCTCGGGAACACTGAAGCTTTCTTT	CASSSTLGNTEAFF
.	TRBV6-5	TRBD1	TRBJ1-1	TGTGCCAGCAGTCCCGACAGGGTGTGGAACACTGAAGCTTTCTTT	CASSPDRVWNTEAFF
.	TRBV28	TRBD2	TRBJ2-2	TGTGCCAGCAGTCTCCATGGGCTAGCGGGAGTTAAAGCCGGGGAGCTGTTTTTT	CASSLHGLAGVKAGELFF
.	TRBV11-2	.	TRBJ2-4	TGTGCCAGCAGCCCGGGGGTGGAAAACATTCAGTACTTC	CASSPGVENIQYF
.	TRBV6-5	.	TRBJ2-1	TGTGCCAGCCGAAGGGGAGGAGGTAATGAGCAGTTCTTC	CASRRGGGNEQFF
.	TRBV29-1	TRBD2	TRBJ2-2	TGCAGCGTTTTACGGACTAGCGGGAGGGCCCCATTTACCGGGGAGCTGTTTTTT	CSVLRTSGRAPFTGELFF
.	TRBV5-6	.	TRBJ1-5	TGTGCCAGCAGCTTGGCCGACAGCAATAGCAATCAGCCCCAGCATTTT	CASSLADSNSNQPQHF
few	TRBV5-4	TRBD1	TRBJ1-1	TGTGCCAGCAGCTTGGGAGGGGGCAGTAGCACTGAAGCTTTCTTT	CASSLGGGSSTEAFF
.	TRBV19	TRBD2	TRBJ2-7	TGTGCCAGTACCCCAGCGGGAGTAGCCGAGCAGTACTTC	CASTPAGVAEQYF
.	TRBV5-1	TRBD1	TRBJ2-1	TGCGCCAGCAGCTTGGGGACAGGGGTGTACAATGAGCAGTTCTTC	CASSLGTGVYNEQFF
once	TRBV27	.	TRBJ2-1	TGTGCCAGCAGTTCGCCCTTAGCGGCCTACAATGAGCAGTTCTTC	CASSSPLAAYNEQFF
.	TRBV5-6	.	TRBJ1-6	TGTGCCAGCAGCTTTTTGGCGGAAAATTCACCCCTCCACTTT	CASSFLAENSPLHF
.	TRBV7-3	.	TRBJ2-2	TGTGCCAGCAGCTTACAGGGTAACACCGGGGAGCTGTTTTTT	CASSLQGNTGELFF
.	TRBV4-2	TRBD2	TRBJ2-2	TGTGCCAGCAGAAGGACTAGCGGGAACACCGGGGAGCTGTTTTTT	CASRRTSGNTGELFF
.	TRBV7-9	TRBD1	TRBJ2-7	TGTGCCAGCAGCCCCGGACAGGGGAGCAACGAGCAGTACTTC	CASSPGQGSNEQYF
few	TRBV6-1	.	TRBJ2-5	TGTGCCAGCCAATTTGGGCAGATGGAGACCCAGTACTTC	CASQFGQMETQYF
.	TRBV7-2	TRBD2	TRBJ2-7	TGTGCCAGCAGCCCCTCGGGGGGTGCTTCCTACGAGCAGTACTTC	CASSPSGGASYEQYF
.	TRBV27	.	TRBJ2-5	TGTGCCAGCAGTCCAGGCCAGGGGAAGGGGGAGACCCAGTACTTC	CASSPGQGKGETQYF
.	TRBV7-9	.	TRBJ2-7	TGTGCCAGCAGCTTAGTCAGCTACGAGCAGTACTTC	CASSLVSYEQYF
.	TRBV7-2	.	TRBJ1-1	TGTGCCAGCAGCTTAAAGGGGGTGTCGGTAGCTTTCTTT	CASSLKGVSVAFF
.	TRBV19	TRBD1	TRBJ1-4	TGTGCCAGTCGCCAGATCGGACAGGGGGATGAAAAACTGTTTTTT	CASRQIGQGDEKLFF